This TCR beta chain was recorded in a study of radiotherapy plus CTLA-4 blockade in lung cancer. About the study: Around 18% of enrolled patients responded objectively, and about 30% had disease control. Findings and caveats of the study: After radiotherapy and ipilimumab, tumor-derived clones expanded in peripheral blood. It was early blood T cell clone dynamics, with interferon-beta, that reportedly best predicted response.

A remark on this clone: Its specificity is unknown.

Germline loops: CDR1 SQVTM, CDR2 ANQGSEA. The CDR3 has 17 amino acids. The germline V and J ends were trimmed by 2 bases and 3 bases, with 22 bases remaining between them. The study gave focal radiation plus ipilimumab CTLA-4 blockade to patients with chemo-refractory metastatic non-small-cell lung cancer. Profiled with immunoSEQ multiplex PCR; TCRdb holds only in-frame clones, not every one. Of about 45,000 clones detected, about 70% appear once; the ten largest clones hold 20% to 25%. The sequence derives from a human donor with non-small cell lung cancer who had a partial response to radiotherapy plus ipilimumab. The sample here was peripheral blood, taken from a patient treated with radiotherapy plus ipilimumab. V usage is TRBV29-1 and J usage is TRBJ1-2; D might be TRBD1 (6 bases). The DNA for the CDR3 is TGCAGCGTTGAACTGTCGGGCAGGGGTCCAAGTTACTATGGCTACACCTTC. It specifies CSVELSGRGPSYYGYTF.